The entry that follows covers one T cell receptor beta chain sequence. The data originate from a study of blood T cell repertoires in COVID-19. About the study: Sites across the United States, Italy and Spain contributed samples from acute and convalescent COVID-19. From T cells, B-cell-depleted T cells, or PBMCs came the material, which was cDNA or gDNA.

Study processing details: Reference gene primer amplification in the assay estimated nucleated cell counts. Repertoires were generated with immunoSEQ multiplex PCR, while TCRdb's copy carries only in-frame clones and drops some. V and J calls and clone size are copied from that table; D and trimming were computed from the DNA. The data show around 68,000 clones, with approximately 90% seen just once and 5% to 7.5% held by the top ten. The sequence came from a woman aged 50 to 60 with acute or convalescent COVID-19. The sequencing sample was made of peripheral blood.

CDR3 protein: CASSEEGRDRGPVTF. CDR3 DNA: TGTGCCAGCAGCGAAGAAGGCCGGGACAGGGGGCCGGTCACCTTC. The rearrangement joins TRBV9 to TRBJ1-2, with TRBD1 matching 12 bases. V was clipped by 3 bases and J by 13 bases; unmatched bases: 13. The CDR3 consists of 15 residues. CDR1 is SGDLS and CDR2 is YYNGEE in the germline V gene. Full variable domain (missing parts from reference TRBV9 and TRBJ1-2): DSGVTQTPKHLITATGQRVTLRCSPRSGDLSVYWYQQSLDQGLQFLIQYYNGEERAKGNILERFSAQQFPDLHSELNLSSLELGDSALYFCASSEEGRDRGPVTFGSGTRLTVV.